What follows are 30 T cell receptor beta chains derived from one specimen sequenced in a study of CD8+CD57+ T cells in acquired aplastic anemia. Profiling of TCR beta VDJ combinations and CDR3 sequences used genomic DNA as template. TCRdb redid the calling of the reads with MiXCR, one entry per CDR3 protein. Altogether 150,000 to 200,000 distinct CDR3 sequences are present, roughly 48% being singletons, with the ten largest covering 0.85% to 1.3%. The source material was sorted CD4+, CD8+, or CD8+CD57+ T cells (not recorded which) from PBMCs. These TCRs come from a human donor in good health.

The chain has TRBV29-1 and TRBJ2-7; possibly TRBD2 for D (5 bases). Trimming left V 7 bases short and J 2 bases short, with 15 bases between. This CDR3 contains 13 residues. The V gene's germline CDR1 is SQVTM and CDR2 ANQGSEA. The CDR3 nucleotides read TGCAGCGCGGGGAGAGGGCAGACCTACGAGCAGTACTTC. Encoded protein: CSAGRGQTYEQYF.

This clonotype has only one observation. This chain uses TRBV7-3 with TRBJ2-1; a weak D match, TRBD2 (5 bases). Trimming removed 5 bases from V and 5 bases from J, with 13 bases in between. The CDR3 contains 14 residues. CDR1 and CDR2 (germline): SGHTA, FQGTGA. The CDR3 loop is CASSPEASNNEQFF. CDR3 coding DNA: TGTGCCAGCAGCCCGGAGGCGAGTAACAATGAGCAGTTCTTC.

The table lists this clonotype with many counts. This chain uses TRBV2 with TRBJ2-5; D ambiguous. Germline lookup yields CDR1 SNHLY and CDR2 FYNNEI. Deletions cut 8 bases from V and 4 bases from J, with 8 bases between. CDR3 length: 11 amino acids. The chain's CDR3 is CASGYSETQYF. CDR3 DNA sequence: TGTGCCAGCGGGTACTCAGAGACCCAGTACTTC.

This clonotype came up many times. This chain uses TRBV7-2 with TRBJ2-5, with 7 bases matching TRBD1. This CDR3 is built from 15 residues. V trimming: 6 bases; J trimming: 4 bases; junction bases outside the gene matches: 11. CDR1 SGHTA and CDR2 FQGNSA come from the germline V gene. The CDR3 here is CASRGTVLRGETQYF. For the CDR3, the DNA is TGTGCCAGCAGGGGGACAGTCTTAAGGGGAGAGACCCAGTACTTC.

The J gene is TRBJ2-7, the V gene TRBV27; TRBD1 matches 10 bases. CDR3 length equals 16 residues. J was trimmed by 6 bases and V by 5 bases; bases with no gene match: 13. CDR1 is MNHEY and CDR2 is SMNVEV in the germline V gene (reference sequence). Here the CDR3 reads CASSPTGGTGAIEQYF. The CDR3 DNA is TGTGCCAGCAGTCCAACTGGAGGGACAGGGGCAATCGAGCAGTACTTC.

Concerning this clonotype itself: One end of the junction fails to match germline, which may point to a read error. The V call is TRBV7-6, the J call TRBJ2-1; D not certain. The germline V gene has CDR1 SGHVS and CDR2 FNYEAQ. The CDR3 is made up of 15 amino acids. DNA for the CDR3: TGTGCCAGCACCTTAAGCGAGTTCGGGTACAATGAGCAGTTCTTC. It codes for CASTLSEFGYNEQFF. The full variable domain, completed using reference TRBV7-6 and TRBJ2-1, is GAGVSQSPRYKVTKRGQDVALRCDPISGHVSLYWYRQALGQGPEFLTYFNYEAQQDKSGLPNDRFSAERPEGSISTLTIQRTEQRDSAMYRCASTLSEFGYNEQFFGPGTRLTVL.

In regard to this clonotype: One end of the junction does not line up with germline, which may come from a read error. This chain joins TRBV6-1 and TRBJ2-1; a possible D gene is TRBD1 (5 bases). Per germline, CDR1 MNHNS and CDR2 SASEGT. CDR3 length: 15 residues. This chain's CDR3 is CASKRQSRSHNEQFF. As DNA, the CDR3 is TGTGCCAGCAAAAGACAGAGTCGCTCCCACAATGAGCAGTTCTTC.

This rearrangement joins TRBV10-3 to TRBJ1-1, with no clear D. In germline, CDR1 is ENHRY, CDR2 SYGVKD. Trimming pared 2 bases from V and 0 bases from J, leaving 7 bases between. The CDR3 runs 14 residues. The CDR3 sequence: CAISEPGLNTEAFF. Here the CDR3 DNA reads TGTGCCATCAGTGAGCCCGGACTGAACACTGAAGCTTTCTTT.

The genes are TRBV7-2 and TRBJ1-3; D remains ambiguous. The CDR3 spans 13 residues. V gave up 3 bases and J gave up 4 bases, with 7 bases separating them. The germline V gene encodes CDR1 SGHTA and CDR2 FQGNSA. CDR3 coding DNA: TGTGCCAGCAGCTTCGTCAACGGAAACACCATATATTTT. Encoded protein: CASSFVNGNTIYF.

With respect to this clonotype: A much larger clone lies one base from this, so it may be a read error. The chain links TRBV7-8 to TRBJ2-2; TRBD2 matches 12 bases. Germline CDR1 reads SGHVS; CDR2 reads FQNEAQ. CDR3 length equals 16 residues. The CDR3 coding sequence is TGTGCCAGCAGCTTACTAGCGGGGGGGAACACCGGGGAGCCGTTTTTT. Protein sequence: CASSLLAGGNTGEPFF.

This clonotype appeared many times. The chain employs TRBV7-2 and TRBJ2-1; 9 positions match TRBD2. V lost 3 bases, J lost 10 bases, and 10 bases stayed unmatched. This CDR3 is built from 15 residues. Per the germline V gene, CDR1 is SGHTA and CDR2 is FQGNSA. CDR3 region: CASSLVLAGVGEQFF. The DNA for the CDR3 is TGTGCCAGCAGCTTGGTATTAGCGGGGGTCGGAGAGCAGTTCTTC.

Ten or more counts support this clonotype. This chain links TRBV6-1 with TRBJ1-6, with 9 bases identical to TRBD1. The CDR3 sequence is 15 residues long. Germline CDR1 reads MNHNS; CDR2 reads SASEGT. With V trimmed by 7 bases and J by 9 bases, 10 bases remained unmatched. CDR3: CASTTRDREGSPLHF. The CDR3 DNA sequence: TGTGCCAGCACCACCCGGGACAGGGAAGGTTCACCCCTCCACTTT.

At least ten counts were recorded for this clonotype. V and J are TRBV29-1 and TRBJ2-1, with 7 bases that match TRBD2. J gave up 7 bases and V 4 bases, and 10 bases lay outside the gene matches. CDR3 length equals 14 residues. CDR1 is SQVTM, CDR2 ANQGSEA, per germline. The CDR3, as DNA: TGCAGCGTTGTAGTCCAGGGAGGGTTGAATGAGCAGTTCTTC. This sequence encodes CSVVVQGGLNEQFF.

The chain couples TRBV19 to TRBJ2-7; D possibly corresponds to TRBD2 (5 bases). Germline V lookup: CDR1 LNHDA, CDR2 SQIVND (reference sequence). Trimming took 8 bases from V and 2 from J, leaving 13 bases between them. CDR3 length equals 13 residues. CDR3 nucleotides: TGTGCCAGTTCTAAACAGAGGGCCTACGAGCAGTACTTC. This gives the protein CASSKQRAYEQYF.

This clonotype was recorded at least ten times. The J gene is TRBJ2-7, the V gene TRBV6-1, with D possibly matching TRBD1 (6 bases). V was cut by 6 bases and J by 3 bases, with 12 bases left in between. The germline V gene has CDR1 MNHNS and CDR2 SASEGT. This CDR3 contains 13 residues. In DNA form, the CDR3 reads TGTGCCAGCAGGCTGGACAGTAACTACGAGCAGTACTTC. Its translation is CASRLDSNYEQYF.

This clonotype was seen repeatedly, ten times or more. The CDR3 reads CASSLFTVSTDTQYF. CDR3 bases: TGTGCCAGCAGCTTGTTCACGGTTAGCACAGATACGCAGTATTTT. This chain joins TRBV7-2 and TRBJ2-3; the D is unclear. The V gene's germline CDR1 is SGHTA and CDR2 FQGNSA. The CDR3 runs 15 residues. Between the trimmed V and J ends, which lost 3 bases and 0 bases, there was a span of 10 bases.

This chain uses TRBV14 with TRBJ1-1, with 9 bases identical to TRBD1. Germline V gene data show CDR1 as SGHDN and CDR2 as FVKESK. With 4 bases clipped from V and 0 bases from J, the junction kept 3 bases outside the gene matches. This CDR3 spans 15 amino acids. This CDR3 is CASSPDRGLNTEAFF. CDR3 in DNA: TGTGCCAGCAGCCCGGACAGGGGCCTGAACACTGAAGCTTTCTTT.

In its sample, this clonotype was seen many times. V usage is TRBV7-2 and J usage is TRBJ2-7; 10 bases fit TRBD2. Germline CDR1 is SGHTA and CDR2 is FQGNSA. V gave up 4 bases and J gave up 4 bases; unmatched junction bases: 1. The CDR3 extends over 13 amino acids. The CDR3 coding sequence is TGTGCCAGCAGCTCAGCGGGGGGGTACGAGCAGTACTTC. It encodes CASSSAGGYEQYF.

This clonotype was seen many times. This chain joins TRBV6-1 and TRBJ2-2, with 8 bases aligning to TRBD2. V was clipped by 7 bases and J by 1 base; unmatched bases: 5. The CDR3 contains 15 residues. CDR1 is MNHNS and CDR2 is SASEGT in the germline V gene. Here the CDR3 DNA reads TGTGCCAGCACCGGCGGGGGGCGGAACACCGGGGAGCTGTTTTTT. This codes for CASTGGGRNTGELFF.

This clonotype was seen repeatedly, ten times or more. J is TRBJ2-7 and V is TRBV5-6; 13 nucleotides match TRBD2. Germline CDR1 is SGHDT and CDR2 is YYEEEE. This CDR3 has 16 amino acids. V lost 0 bases and J lost 3; bases outside the gene matches: 3. The CDR3 loop is CASSLGGLAGFYEQYF. CDR3 DNA sequence: TGTGCCAGCAGCTTGGGGGGACTAGCGGGGTTCTACGAGCAGTACTTC.

The chain combines TRBV6-4 with TRBJ2-2, with D tentatively TRBD1 or TRBD2 (6 bases each). Germline V lookup: CDR1 MRHNA, CDR2 SNTAGT. The CDR3 has 15 residues. V shed 4 bases and J shed 6 bases, with 15 bases lying between them. CDR3 DNA sequence: TGTGCCAGCAGTGTAACGGGGGCGGACGCCGGGGAGCTGTTTTTT. Encoded protein: CASSVTGADAGELFF.

The rearrangement uses TRBV6-1 and TRBJ1-5; 7 nucleotides align to TRBD1. V lost 6 bases to trimming and J lost 4 bases; unmatched junction nucleotides: 9. From germline, CDR1 is MNHNS and CDR2 SASEGT. The CDR3 sequence is 15 residues long. Here the CDR3 DNA reads TGTGCCAGCAGCCAAGAACAGGGGCGTAATCAGCCCCAGCATTTT. It codes for CASSQEQGRNQPQHF.

There are many counts of this clonotype. The V and J genes are TRBV13 and TRBJ2-1; 13 bases match TRBD2. Germline CDR1 and CDR2: PRHDT and FYEKMQ (reference sequence). V lost 6 bases and J lost 8; bases outside the gene matches: 7. This CDR3 comprises 15 residues. For the CDR3, the DNA is TGTGCCAGCAGTTCCGCACTAGCGGGAGGGGATGAGCAGTTCTTC. This gives the protein CASSSALAGGDEQFF.

V gene TRBV19 combines with J gene TRBJ1-2, with TRBD1 as a possible D gene (5 bases). Germline V CDR1 and CDR2: LNHDA, SQIVND (reference sequence). This CDR3 is 13 amino acids long. Trimming left V 4 bases short and J 2 bases short, with 8 bases between. The DNA of the CDR3 is TGTGCCAGTAGTAACGCAGGGAACTATGGCTACACCTTC. This encodes CASSNAGNYGYTF.

This CDR3 is CASSLTRQNEQYF. Here the CDR3 DNA reads TGTGCCAGCAGTTTAACCCGACAGAACGAGCAGTACTTC. The rearrangement joins TRBV27 to TRBJ2-7, with a weak D call TRBD1 (5 bases). The ends were cut back, 2 bases at V and 5 bases at J, with 10 bases in the middle. The length of the CDR3 is 13 residues. Germline CDR1 MNHEY, CDR2 SMNVEV (reference sequence).

V usage is TRBV10-3 and J usage is TRBJ2-1; 10 bases align to TRBD1. The CDR3 length is 15 residues. CDR1 and CDR2 from the germline V gene are ENHRY and SYGVKD. The junction had 6 bases not matched to a gene; V was cut back by 7 bases and J by 3 bases. The CDR3 region has the DNA TGTGCCATCACCCCGGGACAGGGGAACTACAATGAGCAGTTCTTC. The encoded protein is CAITPGQGNYNEQFF.

The chain couples TRBV30 to TRBJ2-1; 8 bases agree with TRBD2. The CDR3 is 17 residues long. V was clipped by 3 bases and J by 5 bases; unmatched bases: 15. CDR1 is GTSNPN, CDR2 SVGIG, per germline (reference sequence). The CDR3 sequence is CAWRPPLGLAGHNEQFF. The CDR3 coding sequence is TGTGCCTGGAGACCCCCCCTGGGGCTAGCGGGCCACAATGAGCAGTTCTTC.

The rearrangement links TRBV7-2 to TRBJ2-7, with D hard to call. The germline V and J ends were trimmed by 6 bases and 6 bases, with 15 bases remaining between them. Germline assignment: CDR1 SGHTA and CDR2 FQGNSA. The CDR3 sequence is 13 residues long. CDR3 nucleotides: TGTGCCAGCAGTTTTAAGCTGGGTAGCGAGCAGTACTTC. Protein product: CASSFKLGSEQYF.

This clonotype has just a few counts. This rearrangement joins TRBV18 to TRBJ2-4; TRBD2 aligns across 9 bases. There are 14 residues in the CDR3. J was trimmed by 5 bases and V by 5 bases; bases with no gene match: 4. From germline, CDR1 is KGHSH and CDR2 LQKENI. CDR3 DNA: TGTGCCAGCTCATGGACTAGCGCGGAAAACATTCAGTACTTC. It encodes CASSWTSAENIQYF.

This clonotype was detected ten times or more. V is TRBV19 and J is TRBJ2-2, with TRBD2 as a possible D gene (5 bases). The V end lost 10 bases, the J end lost 1 base, and 13 bases lay between the germline ends. The CDR3 consists of 14 residues. The germline V gene encodes CDR1 LNHDA and CDR2 SQIVND (reference sequence). In DNA, the CDR3 is TGTGCCACTGTGAGCGGTATGAACACCGGGGAGCTGTTTTTT. Its translation is CATVSGMNTGELFF.